This T cell receptor beta chain was recorded in a study of T cells in Graves' hyperthyroidism and ophthalmopathy. As for the study in general: Peripheral blood was acquired at first diagnosis, ahead of any therapy whatsoever. Overall study results and limits: Separating ophthalmopathy from stable hyperthyroidism was achieved by a 13 V-J model.

Investigators excluded patients with uncontrolled infection, other autoimmune disease, pregnancy or lactation. This sample holds PBMCs from roughly 10 ml fresh peripheral blood. This clonotype was seen many times. Its specificity is not known. V was clipped by 4 bases and J by 0 bases; unmatched bases: 2. The CDR3 covers 15 residues. Germline-derived CDR1 and CDR2 are MNHEY and SVGAGI. Amplification of TCR beta CDR3 regions used RNA as the template. RT-PCR in the first round (using the HTBI primer set) targeted the TCR CDR3. From the multiplex PCR reads, TCRdb called clonotypes with MiXCR, one entry per CDR3 protein. This sample has hundreds of thousands of distinct CDR3 sequences, with approximately 25% found just once.

The TCR sequence derives from a woman between 25 and 40 years old with Graves' ophthalmopathy. The sequencing sample was made of blood. This rearrangement joins TRBV6-5 to TRBJ2-2; 7 nucleotides agree with TRBD1. The CDR3 DNA follows: TGTGCCAGCAGTTCCGGGACAGCGAACACCGGGGAGCTGTTTTTT. Translation gives CASSSGTANTGELFF.